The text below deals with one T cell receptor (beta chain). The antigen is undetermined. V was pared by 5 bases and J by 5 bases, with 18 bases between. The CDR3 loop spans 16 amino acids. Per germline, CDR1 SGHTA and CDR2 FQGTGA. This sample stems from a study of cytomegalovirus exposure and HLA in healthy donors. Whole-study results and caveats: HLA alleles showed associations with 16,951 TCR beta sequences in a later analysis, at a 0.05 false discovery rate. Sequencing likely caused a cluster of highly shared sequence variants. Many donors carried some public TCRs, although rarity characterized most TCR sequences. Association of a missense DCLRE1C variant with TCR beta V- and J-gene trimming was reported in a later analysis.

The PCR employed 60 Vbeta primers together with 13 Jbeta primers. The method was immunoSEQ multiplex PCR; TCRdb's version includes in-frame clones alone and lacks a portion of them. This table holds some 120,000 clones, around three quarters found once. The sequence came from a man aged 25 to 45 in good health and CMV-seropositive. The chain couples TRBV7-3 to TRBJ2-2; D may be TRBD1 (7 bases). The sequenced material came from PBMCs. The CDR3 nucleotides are TGTGCCAGCAGCCTACAGGGGCCAGGGGGGACCGGGGAGCTGTTTTTT. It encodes CASSLQGPGGTGELFF.